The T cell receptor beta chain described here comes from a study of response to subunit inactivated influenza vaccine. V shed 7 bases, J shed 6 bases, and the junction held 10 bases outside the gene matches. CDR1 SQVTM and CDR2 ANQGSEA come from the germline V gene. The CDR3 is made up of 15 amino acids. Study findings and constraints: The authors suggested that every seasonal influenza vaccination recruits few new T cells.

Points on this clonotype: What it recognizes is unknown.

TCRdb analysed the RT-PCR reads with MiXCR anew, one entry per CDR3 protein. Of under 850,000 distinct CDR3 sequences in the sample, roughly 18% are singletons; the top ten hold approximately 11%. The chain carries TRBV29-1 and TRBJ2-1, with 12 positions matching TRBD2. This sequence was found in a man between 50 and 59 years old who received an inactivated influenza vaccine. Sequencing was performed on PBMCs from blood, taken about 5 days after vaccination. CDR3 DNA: TGCAGCGCCAAAGCTAGCGGGGGGGTAACCAATGAGCAGTTCTTC. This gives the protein CSAKASGGVTNEQFF.